The present TCR beta chain was sequenced within a study of T cell responses to AZD1222 COVID-19 vaccine. This table comes from immunoSEQ multiplex PCR, and its TCRdb copy is limited to in-frame clones, with some not included. Of around 110,000 clones listed, over 75% are singletons. V was pared by 2 bases and J by 5 bases, with 13 bases between. This CDR3 comprises 14 residues. Germline CDR1 SGHDT, CDR2 YYEEEE. Concerning this clone: Its specificity is not known.

Overall study results and limits: The study sampled repertoires only after the peak T cell response. Per reports, nearly half of all spike-specific TCRs target regions that are unmutated in variants. Donor demographics were predominantly white British with a female majority; clonal diversity may be underestimated.

Here the sequenced sample was peripheral blood, taken on day 0 of AZD1222 vaccination. This sequence originates from an adult in good health. This chain uses TRBV5-6 with TRBJ1-2; D perhaps matches TRBD1 (5 bases). The CDR3 nucleotides are TGTGCCAGCAGCTTAGCGGGGCAGCGATATGGCTACACCTTC. Translation gives CASSLAGQRYGYTF.